A single sample is the source of the 27 T cell receptor beta chains below, sequenced in a study of Ad26.COV2.S vaccination and SARS-CoV-2 variants (dated by TCRdb to about 2021). The intended sense of this specimen's treatment or condition label: around 19 received Ad26.COV2.S at low or high dose, single or two shots; 5 received placebo; per-sample allocation not given. Repertoires of vaccine and placebo recipients were sequenced from samples taken on day 63 after the first injection. Receptors were amplified or captured by the immunoSEQ multiplex PCR assay. The clones in this table, taken by TCRdb from immuneACCESS, are in-frame only. Not every clone is retained; where verified, under half of the shortfall comes from an unresolved V gene, and the cause of the rest is unknown. This sample lists 300,000 to 400,000 clones; around nine tenths were detected once. The top ten clonotypes cover around 3.5% of the sample.

The input for sequencing was peripheral blood, taken in a trial of Ad26.COV2.S vaccine versus placebo. These receptors were collected from a person between 18 and 65 years old who received the Ad26.COV2.S COVID-19 vaccine or a placebo.

This chain connects TRBV16 to TRBJ1-2; 9 nucleotides match TRBD1. Trimming removed 4 bases from V and 3 bases from J; junction bases left unmatched: 9. The length of the CDR3 is 16 residues. Germline CDR1 reads KGHSY; CDR2 reads FQNENV. CDR3 in DNA: TGTGCCAGCAGCCCCTCCGGGACAGGGACCGACTATGGCTACACCTTC. It codes for CASSPSGTGTDYGYTF. The full variable domain, completed using reference TRBV16 and TRBJ1-2, is GEEVAQTPKHLVRGEGQKAKLYCAPIKGHSYVFWYQQVLKNEFKFLISFQNENVFDETGMPKERFSAKCLPNSPCSLEIQATKLEDSAVYFCASSPSGTGTDYGYTFGSGTRLTVV.

The rearrangement uses TRBV11-2 and TRBJ2-7, with TRBD1 as a possible D gene (6 bases). Germline CDR1 SGHAT, CDR2 FQNNGV. The CDR3 loop spans 15 amino acids. Deletions cut 5 bases from V and 2 bases from J, with 16 bases between. In nucleotides, the CDR3 is TGTGCCAGCAGCCCTCGACAGGTATTAACCTACGAGCAGTACTTC. Its translation: CASSPRQVLTYEQYF.

The chain uses TRBV2 and TRBJ2-4, with D unresolved. Trimming removed 7 bases at V and 0 bases at J, with 16 bases between. This CDR3 has 16 amino acids. Germline-derived CDR1 and CDR2 are SNHLY and FYNNEI. CDR3 residues: CASTPEAGLAKNIQYF. CDR3 nucleotide sequence: TGTGCCAGCACCCCAGAGGCAGGCCTAGCCAAAAACATTCAGTACTTC.

This clone showed up just once. The chain uses TRBV2 and TRBJ1-1; D is perhaps TRBD1 (5 bases). Germline lookup yields CDR1 SNHLY and CDR2 FYNNEI. Trimming pared 6 bases from V and 4 bases from J, leaving 9 bases between. This CDR3 region has 12 residues. The CDR3 is CASRTGGTEAFF. DNA for the CDR3: TGTGCCAGCAGAACCGGGGGCACTGAAGCTTTCTTT.

In this sample, this clone turned up once. The chain is built from TRBV14 and TRBJ2-7; D unclear. The germline V gene has CDR1 SGHDN and CDR2 FVKESK. V lost 3 bases, J lost 0 bases, and 3 bases lay in between. There are 12 residues in the CDR3. Here the CDR3 DNA reads TGTGCCAGCAGCCAGAGCTCCTACGAGCAGTACTTC. Translation gives CASSQSSYEQYF. Combining the CDR3 with reference TRBV14 and TRBJ2-7 gives the whole variable domain EAGVTQFPSHSVIEKGQTVTLRCDPISGHDNLYWYRRVMGKEIKFLLHFVKESKQDESGMPNNRFLAERTGGTYSTLKVQPAELEDSGVYFCASSQSSYEQYFGPGTRLTVT.

CDR3 DNA sequence: TGTGCCAGTAGTACCCTACCGGGGGTGGGCGAGCTGTTTTTT. It yields the protein CASSTLPGVGELFF. The V and J genes are TRBV19 and TRBJ1-4; weak D call: TRBD1 (5 bases). The CDR3 loop spans 14 amino acids. Germline V gives CDR1 LNHDA, CDR2 SQIVND (reference sequence). The V end lost 4 bases, the J end lost 14 bases, and 20 bases lay between the germline ends.

This clone was observed once. J is TRBJ2-7 and V is TRBV2; tentatively, D is TRBD1 (6 bases). CDR1 is SNHLY, CDR2 FYNNEI, per germline. The V end lost 2 bases, the J end lost 4 bases, and 12 bases lay between the germline ends. The CDR3 covers 14 residues. The CDR3 DNA follows: TGTGCCAGCAGTGAACGCAGGGGCCCTTACGAGCAGTACTTC. Translating it yields CASSERRGPYEQYF.

To note about this clone: At the DNA level, this CDR3 is encoded by other sequences in the same sample as well. This chain links TRBV24-1 with TRBJ2-1, with 7 nucleotides matching TRBD1. V was clipped by 3 bases and J by 0 bases; unmatched bases: 1. The CDR3 sequence is 15 residues long. CDR1 and CDR2 from the germline V gene are KGHDR and SFDVKD. The CDR3: CATSDRDSSYNEQFF. The CDR3 DNA reads TGTGCCACCAGTGATCGGGACAGCTCCTACAATGAGCAGTTCTTC.

This chain uses TRBV4-1 with TRBJ1-1; possibly TRBD1 for D (5 bases). The germline V gene has CDR1 MGHRA and CDR2 YSYEKL. The CDR3 consists of 18 residues. Trimming shortened V by 4 bases and J by 0 bases, and 21 bases separated the two germline ends. CDR3: CASSPTLGTWSLNTEAFF. DNA of the CDR3: TGCGCCAGCAGCCCTACCCTGGGGACTTGGTCTTTGAACACTGAAGCTTTCTTT.

The gene calls are TRBV27 and TRBJ1-1; possible D gene TRBD1, 5 bases. The V gene's germline CDR1 is MNHEY and CDR2 SMNVEV (reference sequence). This CDR3 comprises 16 residues. V was trimmed by 2 bases and J by 1 base, leaving 14 bases between them. Written as DNA, the CDR3 is TGTGCCAGCAGTTTACGCAGGGAAGGGCCGAACACTGAAGCTTTCTTT. It translates to CASSLRREGPNTEAFF.

The gene calls are TRBV7-3 and TRBJ1-1; 9 bases agree with TRBD1. V lost 5 bases to trimming and J lost 5 bases; unmatched junction nucleotides: 3. This CDR3 has 13 residues. CDR1 is SGHTA and CDR2 is FQGTGA in the germline V gene. In DNA, the CDR3 is TGTGCCAGCAGCCGGGACAGGGTAACTGAAGCTTTCTTT. Protein product: CASSRDRVTEAFF.

The V call is TRBV18, the J call TRBJ2-1, with TRBD1 matching 8 bases. The junction had 9 bases not matched to a gene; V was cut back by 0 bases and J by 2 bases. The CDR3 loop spans 18 amino acids. CDR1 is KGHSH, CDR2 LQKENI, per germline. The CDR3 bases are TGTGCCAGCTCACCACCGACAGGGGCTGGGGCTACCTACAATGAGCAGTTCTTC. Translation: CASSPPTGAGATYNEQFF.

This chain links TRBV3-1 (or the pseudogene TRBV3-2) with TRBJ2-5, with TRBD2 as a possible D gene (5 bases). Looked up from germline, CDR1 is LGHDT and CDR2 is YNNKEL (reference sequence). The ends were cut back, 6 bases at V and 3 bases at J, with 14 bases in the middle. The CDR3 contains 14 residues. The CDR3 sequence: CASSCSRGEETQYF. The CDR3 nucleotides read TGTGCCAGCAGTTGTTCCCGGGGAGAAGAGACCCAGTACTTC.

Only one count was recorded for this clone. V and J are TRBV19 and TRBJ2-7; D gene ambiguous. The V gene's germline CDR1 is LNHDA and CDR2 SQIVND (reference sequence). This CDR3 is built from 13 residues. The V end was cut by 4 bases, the J end by 4 bases, with 11 bases between. The CDR3 protein is CASSTVPLYEQYF. CDR3 nucleotide sequence: TGTGCCAGTAGTACGGTCCCCCTATACGAGCAGTACTTC.

The chain couples TRBV9 to TRBJ2-7; TRBD2 agrees at 11 bases. V lost 3 bases, J lost 0 bases, and 2 bases stayed unmatched. The CDR3 contains 15 residues. Germline values: CDR1 SGDLS, CDR2 YYNGEE. Here the CDR3 DNA reads TGTGCCAGCAGCGATGGGACTAGCGGCTCCTACGAGCAGTACTTC. It yields the protein CASSDGTSGSYEQYF. Full variable domain (missing parts from reference TRBV9 and TRBJ2-7): DSGVTQTPKHLITATGQRVTLRCSPRSGDLSVYWYQQSLDQGLQFLIQYYNGEERAKGNILERFSAQQFPDLHSELNLSSLELGDSALYFCASSDGTSGSYEQYFGPGTRLTVT.

This clone was counted once. The chain has TRBV5-1 and TRBJ2-5; 13 positions agree with TRBD2. Germline CDR1 and CDR2: SGHRS and YFSETQ. The CDR3 runs 15 residues. Losses at the gene ends were 4 bases for V and 5 bases for J; bases not matched to a gene: 5. CDR3 residues: CASSRGTSGVETQYF. The CDR3 DNA is TGCGCCAGCAGCCGTGGGACTAGCGGGGTCGAGACCCAGTACTTC.

V is TRBV5-8 and J is TRBJ2-7, with TRBD1 matching over 12 bases. The CDR3 covers 15 residues. In germline, CDR1 is SGHTS, CDR2 YDEGEE. Germline trimming cut 4 bases from V and 4 bases from J; bases unmatched to any gene: 6. The CDR3 nucleotides read TGTGCCAGCAGCCTCCGGGACAGGGGGCTTTACGAGCAGTACTTC. It specifies CASSLRDRGLYEQYF.

The V call is TRBV6-5, the J call TRBJ1-1; 7 bases match TRBD1. Germline V gene data show CDR1 as MNHEY and CDR2 as SVGAGI. V gave up 6 bases and J gave up 11 bases; unmatched junction bases: 15. The CDR3 consists of 14 residues. The CDR3 region is CASSETGWVFPAFF. The CDR3 coding sequence is TGTGCCAGCAGCGAGACAGGGTGGGTTTTTCCGGCTTTCTTT.

V usage is TRBV24-1 and J usage is TRBJ1-1; D might be TRBD1 (6 bases). Germline V gene sequence: CDR1 KGHDR, CDR2 SFDVKD. The CDR3 sequence is 15 residues long. The germline V and J ends were trimmed by 3 bases and 2 bases, with 12 bases remaining between them. CDR3 residues: CATSDDRTANTEAFF. The DNA of the CDR3 is TGTGCCACCAGTGATGATCGGACAGCTAACACTGAAGCTTTCTTT.

The chain couples TRBV5-1 to TRBJ1-5, with D perhaps matching TRBD1 (5 bases). The CDR3 has 14 residues. V was cut by 4 bases and J by 3 bases, with 11 bases left in between. CDR1 SGHRS and CDR2 YFSETQ come from the germline V gene. This chain's CDR3 is CASSPGGTNQPQHF. The CDR3 DNA follows: TGCGCCAGCAGCCCCGGGGGGACCAATCAGCCCCAGCATTTT.

The CDR3 coding sequence is TGTGCCAGCAGCTTGGACCCAGGGCCATTGAAGGTCTATGGCTACACCTTC. Protein: CASSLDPGPLKVYGYTF. The chain is built from TRBV5-6 and TRBJ1-2, with D perhaps TRBD1 (5 bases). Trimming pared 0 bases from V and 4 bases from J, leaving 19 bases between. Per germline, CDR1 SGHDT and CDR2 YYEEEE. The CDR3 is 17 residues long.

CDR3 sequence: CASSSLRPNYGYTF. CDR3 sequence (DNA): TGTGCCAGCAGCTCACTCCGACCTAACTATGGCTACACCTTC. This chain connects TRBV9 to TRBJ1-2; no definite D call. The V and J ends lost 4 bases and 0 bases respectively, with 10 bases between them. Germline loops: CDR1 SGDLS, CDR2 YYNGEE. CDR3 size: 14 residues.

The chain couples TRBV5-1 to TRBJ2-5, with 9 bases lining up with TRBD2. The ends lost 4 bases at V and 3 bases at J; junction bases unmatched: 7. Germline CDR1 reads SGHRS; CDR2 reads YFSETQ. This CDR3 has 15 residues. The CDR3 loop is CASSPPTSGEETQYF. CDR3 sequence (DNA): TGCGCCAGCAGCCCCCCGACTAGCGGTGAAGAGACCCAGTACTTC.

This rearrangement joins TRBV19 to TRBJ2-3; TRBD2 matches at 9 bases. The J segment lost 3 bases and the V segment lost 5 bases, leaving 9 bases of the junction unmatched. Germline V CDR1 and CDR2: LNHDA, SQIVND (reference sequence). This CDR3 is built from 16 residues. CDR3 coding DNA: TGTGCCAGTAGTCCGTCGACAAGCGGGAGGACAGATACGCAGTATTTT. Protein product: CASSPSTSGRTDTQYF.

The chain combines TRBV12-3 or TRBV12-4 with TRBJ2-7; perhaps D is TRBD1 or TRBD2 (5 bases each). The CDR3 spans 13 residues. Between the trimmed V and J ends, which lost 3 bases and 3 bases, there was a span of 9 bases. CDR3 coding DNA: TGTGCCAGCAGTTTCGGGACCCTCTACGAGCAGTACTTC. Amino acids: CASSFGTLYEQYF.

This chain links TRBV9 with TRBJ1-1; D unresolved. The V and J ends lost 1 base and 0 bases respectively, with 7 bases between them. Germline CDR1 is SGDLS and CDR2 is YYNGEE. The CDR3 extends over 14 amino acids. This CDR3 is CASSVKAMNTEAFF. The DNA for the CDR3 is TGTGCCAGCAGCGTAAAAGCCATGAACACTGAAGCTTTCTTT.

The chain carries TRBV9 and TRBJ1-6; D is unresolved. The V gene's germline CDR1 is SGDLS and CDR2 YYNGEE. Trimming removed 0 bases at V and 0 bases at J, with 7 bases between. The CDR3 is made up of 16 amino acids. CDR3 DNA: TGTGCCAGCAGCGTAGATAGCTACTCCTATAATTCACCCCTCCACTTT. It translates to CASSVDSYSYNSPLHF.